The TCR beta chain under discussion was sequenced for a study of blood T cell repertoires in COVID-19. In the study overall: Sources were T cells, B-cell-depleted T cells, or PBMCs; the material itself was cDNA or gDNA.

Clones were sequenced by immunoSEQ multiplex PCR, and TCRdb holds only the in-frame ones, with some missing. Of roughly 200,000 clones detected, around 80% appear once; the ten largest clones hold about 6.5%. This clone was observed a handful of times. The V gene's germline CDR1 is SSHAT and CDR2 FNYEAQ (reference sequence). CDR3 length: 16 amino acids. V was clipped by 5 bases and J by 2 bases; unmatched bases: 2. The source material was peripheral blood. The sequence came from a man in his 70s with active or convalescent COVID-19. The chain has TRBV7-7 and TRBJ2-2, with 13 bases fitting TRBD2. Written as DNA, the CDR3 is TGTGCCAGCAGCCAGGGACTAGCGGGAAACACCGGGGAGCTGTTTTTT. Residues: CASSQGLAGNTGELFF.